The rows below give T cell receptor beta chains drawn from one sample of a study of CD8 T cells in Susac syndrome. TCRdb reprocessed the immunoSEQ multiplex PCR reads via MiXCR and lists one record per CDR3 protein. This table has 200,000 or so distinct CDR3 sequences, more than 90% appearing once. The sample taken for sequencing was CD4+ T cells from PBMCs. The receptors were gathered from a human donor with multiple sclerosis. The CDR3 runs from the conserved cysteine through the conserved F or W. Each record gives: clone size, D gene, J gene, V gene, CDR3 protein, CDR3 DNA. The D gene is left open where the match is weak. Size is omitted from some rows. Given values are once, few, many or a class for expanded clones.

>NA|NA|TRBJ1-2|TRBV30
CAWSVNGNGYTF
TGTGCCTGGAGTGTGAACGGTAATGGCTACACCTTC
>NA|NA|TRBJ2-6|TRBV18
CASSPGSGANVLTF
TGTGCCAGTAGTCCCGGTTCTGGGGCCAACGTCCTGACTTTC
>NA|TRBD1|TRBJ2-1|TRBV12-3/TRBV12-4
CASTGGQGGEQFF
TGTGCCAGCACCGGGGGACAGGGAGGTGAGCAGTTCTTC
>NA|NA|TRBJ2-6|TRBV27
CASSYTPGGAGANVLTF
TGTGCCAGCAGTTATACCCCCGGGGGCGCTGGGGCCAACGTCCTGACTTTC
>NA|NA|TRBJ1-2|TRBV12-3/TRBV12-4
CASRRRHGYTF
TGTGCCAGCAGGCGAAGGCATGGCTACACCTTC
>NA|NA|TRBJ2-7|TRBV16
CASSQKQGSWYYEQYF
TGTGCCAGCAGCCAAAAACAGGGCTCTTGGTATTACGAGCAGTACTTC
>NA|NA|TRBJ2-3|TRBV29-1
CSSWRDTQYF
TGCAGCTCTTGGAGAGATACGCAGTATTTT
>NA|TRBD2|TRBJ2-1|TRBV7-2
CASSRDLAGDNEQFF
TGTGCCAGCAGCAGGGATCTAGCGGGAGACAATGAGCAGTTCTTC
>once|TRBD1|TRBJ2-1|TRBV6-5
CASSYLDRGNEQFF
TGTGCCAGCAGTTACCTGGACAGGGGGAATGAGCAGTTCTTC
>NA|NA|TRBJ1-1|TRBV2
CASTAGFGGTEAFF
TGTGCCAGCACCGCAGGCTTCGGTGGCACTGAAGCTTTCTTT
>NA|NA|TRBJ2-5|TRBV14
CASSQDTEETQYF
TGTGCCAGCAGCCAAGATACGGAAGAGACCCAGTACTTC
>NA|TRBD2|TRBJ2-1|TRBV20-1
CSAGGTTGGEFF
TGCAGTGCTGGAGGGACTACCGGCGGGGAGTTCTTC
>NA|TRBD1|TRBJ2-7|TRBV24-1
CATSDLRDRVCYEQYF
TGTGCCACCAGTGATTTGCGGGACAGGGTGTGCTACGAGCAGTACTTC
>NA|TRBD2|TRBJ2-1|TRBV18
CASGPIGGSNEQFF
TGTGCCAGCGGTCCCATCGGCGGGAGCAATGAGCAGTTCTTC
>NA|NA|TRBJ2-1|TRBV29-1
CSVLGSEPYNEQFF
TGCAGCGTCTTAGGGTCAGAGCCCTACAATGAGCAGTTCTTC
>NA|TRBD2|TRBJ2-3|TRBV11-2
CASSFTSGGGDTQYF
TGTGCCAGCAGCTTCACTAGCGGGGGAGGCGATACGCAGTATTTT
>NA|TRBD1|TRBJ2-7|TRBV7-9
CASSLYGRDSLYEQYF
TGTGCCAGCAGCCTGTATGGCCGGGACAGCCTCTACGAGCAGTACTTC
>NA|NA|TRBJ2-4|TRBV24-1
CATSDSGFGKNIQYF
TGTGCCACCAGTGACTCCGGGTTCGGGAAAAACATTCAGTACTTC
>NA|TRBD1|TRBJ1-1|TRBV5-1
CASSLAMGQGPSEAFF
TGCGCCAGCAGCTTGGCGATGGGACAGGGACCTTCTGAAGCTTTCTTT
>NA|TRBD1|TRBJ2-2|TRBV3-1
CASSLRGTGGELFF
TGTGCCAGCAGCCTCAGAGGGACAGGTGGGGAGCTGTTTTTT
>NA|NA|TRBJ2-3|TRBV3-1
CASSQGGQDTQYF
TGTGCCAGCAGCCAAGGGGGGCAAGATACGCAGTATTTT
>NA|NA|TRBJ2-3|TRBV9
CASSVGRAGLGDTQYF
TGTGCCAGCAGCGTAGGTCGTGCGGGACTGGGAGATACGCAGTATTTT
>NA|TRBD1|TRBJ2-6|TRBV27
CASSTGGAGANVLTF
TGTGCCAGCAGTACAGGGGGCGCTGGGGCCAACGTCCTGACTTTC
>NA|TRBD1|TRBJ2-5|TRBV20-1
CSAQRQGETQYF
TGCAGTGCTCAACGACAGGGGGAGACCCAGTACTTC
>NA|NA|TRBJ2-7|TRBV6-6
CASSSTSISYEQYF
TGTGCCAGCAGTTCAACCTCAATCTCCTACGAGCAGTACTTC
>NA|NA|TRBJ2-5|TRBV30
CAWSVQVQETQYF
TGTGCCTGGAGTGTCCAAGTCCAAGAGACCCAGTACTTC
>NA|TRBD1|TRBJ1-5|TRBV2
CASSSTGLSNQPQHF
TGTGCCAGCAGTTCGACAGGGTTGTCGAATCAGCCCCAGCATTTT
>once|TRBD1|TRBJ2-7|TRBV19
CASMGQGNTYEQYF
TGTGCCAGTATGGGACAGGGTAACACCTACGAGCAGTACTTC
>NA|TRBD1|TRBJ2-7|TRBV6-5
CASSRQGSPYEQYF
TGTGCCAGCAGTCGACAGGGCTCGCCCTACGAGCAGTACTTC
>NA|NA|TRBJ1-5|TRBV20-1
CSAREELLRHF
TGCAGTGCTAGAGAAGAACTCCTTCGGCATTTT
>once|TRBD2|TRBJ2-3|TRBV30
CAWSALAGGLGSTDTQYF
TGTGCCTGGAGTGCCCTAGCGGGGGGCCTAGGGAGCACAGATACGCAGTATTTT
>NA|NA|TRBJ1-1|TRBV20-1
CSASLGLPGTEAFF
TGCAGTGCTAGCCTCGGACTCCCGGGGACTGAAGCTTTCTTT
>NA|NA|TRBJ2-7|TRBV20-1
CSASRVYEQYF
TGCAGTGCCTCGAGGGTCTACGAGCAGTACTTC
>NA|TRBD1|TRBJ2-4|TRBV6-5
CASRTTGKNIQYF
TGTGCCAGCAGGACGACAGGGAAAAACATTCAGTACTTC
>NA|NA|TRBJ2-1|TRBV29-1
CSVVKGFSNNEQFF
TGCAGCGTTGTGAAGGGGTTTTCGAACAATGAGCAGTTCTTC
>NA|NA|TRBJ2-3|TRBV2
CASRGLPRRTTDTQYF
TGTGCCAGCAGGGGCCTACCCAGGAGGACCACAGATACGCAGTATTTT
>NA|TRBD1|TRBJ2-6|TRBV20-1
CSATGGSGANVLTF
TGCAGTGCCACAGGGGGTTCTGGGGCCAACGTCCTGACTTTC
>once|TRBD2|TRBJ2-2|TRBV4-2
CASSQVNLAGGTNTGELFF
TGTGCCAGCAGCCAAGTGAATCTAGCGGGGGGTACGAACACCGGGGAGCTGTTTTTT
>NA|TRBD1|TRBJ2-7|TRBV10-3
CASGEGQGAREQYF
TGTGCCTCCGGTGAGGGTCAGGGGGCGAGAGAGCAGTACTTC
>NA|TRBD2|TRBJ2-3|TRBV10-2
CASSDARAGGLDTQYF
TGCGCCAGCTCCGACGCGAGGGCGGGGGGCCTGGATACGCAGTATTTT
>NA|NA|TRBJ2-7|TRBV20-1
CSAPREREQYF
TGCAGTGCTCCAAGGGAACGAGAGCAGTACTTC
>NA|NA|TRBJ2-3|TRBV3-1
CASSQSGSDTQYF
TGTGCCAGCAGCCAAAGTGGCTCAGATACGCAGTATTTT
>NA|TRBD1|TRBJ1-2|TRBV20-1
CSAKTGGYGYTF
TGCAGTGCCAAGACAGGGGGCTATGGCTACACCTTC
>once|TRBD1|TRBJ1-1|TRBV7-3
CASSLSSQGALSF
TGTGCCAGCAGCTTATCTTCACAGGGGGCACTCTCCTTT
>NA|TRBD2|TRBJ2-3|TRBV12-3/TRBV12-4
CASSTSAGTDTQYF
TGTGCCAGCAGTACTAGCGCGGGCACAGATACGCAGTATTTT